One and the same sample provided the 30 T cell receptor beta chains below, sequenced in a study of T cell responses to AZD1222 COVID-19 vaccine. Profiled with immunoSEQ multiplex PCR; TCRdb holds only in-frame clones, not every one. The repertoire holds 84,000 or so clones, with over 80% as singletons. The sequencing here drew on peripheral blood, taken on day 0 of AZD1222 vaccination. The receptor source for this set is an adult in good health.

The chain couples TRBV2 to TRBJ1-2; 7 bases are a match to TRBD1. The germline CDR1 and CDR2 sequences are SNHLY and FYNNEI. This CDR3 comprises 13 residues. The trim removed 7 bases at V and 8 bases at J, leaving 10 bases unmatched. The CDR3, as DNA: TGTGCCAGCAACCTGGGACAGCGGCGGGGCTACACCTTC. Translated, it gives CASNLGQRRGYTF.

CDR3 residues: CASSLVQNTEAFF. The CDR3 bases are TGTGCCAGCAGCTTAGTACAGAACACTGAAGCTTTCTTT. The chain joins TRBV11-3 to TRBJ1-1; D uncertain. Germline CDR1 and CDR2: SGHNT and YENEEA. This CDR3 is built from 13 residues. V lost 1 base, J lost 1 base, and 4 bases lay in between. Full variable domain (rest looked up from reference TRBV11-3 and TRBJ1-1): EAGVVQSPRYKIIEKKQPVAFWCNPISGHNTLYWYLQNLGQGPELLIRYENEEAVDDSQLPKDRFSAERLKGVDSTLKIQPAELGDSAVYLCASSLVQNTEAFFGQGTRLTVV.

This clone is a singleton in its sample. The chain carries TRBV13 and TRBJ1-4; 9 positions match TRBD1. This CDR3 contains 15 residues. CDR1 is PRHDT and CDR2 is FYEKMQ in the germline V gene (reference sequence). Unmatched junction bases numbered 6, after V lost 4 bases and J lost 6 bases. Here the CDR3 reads CASSSTGGVDEKLFF. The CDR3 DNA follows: TGTGCCAGCAGCTCCACAGGGGGCGTAGATGAAAAACTGTTTTTT.

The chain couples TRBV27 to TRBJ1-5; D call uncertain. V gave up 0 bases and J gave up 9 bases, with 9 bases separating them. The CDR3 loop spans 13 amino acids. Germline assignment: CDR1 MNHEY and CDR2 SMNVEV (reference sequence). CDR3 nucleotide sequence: TGTGCCAGCAGTTTATCAGGGTACACGCCCCAGCATTTT. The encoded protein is CASSLSGYTPQHF.

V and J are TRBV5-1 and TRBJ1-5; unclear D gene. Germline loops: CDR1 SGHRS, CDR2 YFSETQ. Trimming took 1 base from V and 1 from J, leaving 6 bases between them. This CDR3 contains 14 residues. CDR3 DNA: TGCGCCAGCAGCTTGTCGGGGAGCAATCAGCCCCAGCATTTT. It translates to CASSLSGSNQPQHF.

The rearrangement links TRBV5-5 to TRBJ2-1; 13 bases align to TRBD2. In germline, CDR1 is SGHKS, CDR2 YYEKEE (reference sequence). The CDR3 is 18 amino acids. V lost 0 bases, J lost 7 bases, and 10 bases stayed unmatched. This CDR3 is CASSLGPELAGGPNEQFF. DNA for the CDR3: TGTGCCAGCAGCTTGGGCCCCGAACTAGCGGGAGGGCCGAATGAGCAGTTCTTC.

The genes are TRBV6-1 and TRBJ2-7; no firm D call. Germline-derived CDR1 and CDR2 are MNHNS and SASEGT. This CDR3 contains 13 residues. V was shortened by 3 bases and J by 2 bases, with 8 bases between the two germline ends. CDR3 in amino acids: CASSDRKTYEQYF. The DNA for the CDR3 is TGTGCCAGCAGTGACCGCAAGACCTACGAGCAGTACTTC.

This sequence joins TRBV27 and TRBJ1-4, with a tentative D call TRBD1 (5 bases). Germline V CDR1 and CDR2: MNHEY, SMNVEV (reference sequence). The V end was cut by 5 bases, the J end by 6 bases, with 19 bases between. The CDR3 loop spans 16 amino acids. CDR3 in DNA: TGTGCCAGCAGTCCAGGCAGGGCACGTGGTTATGAAAAACTGTTTTTT. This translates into CASSPGRARGYEKLFF.

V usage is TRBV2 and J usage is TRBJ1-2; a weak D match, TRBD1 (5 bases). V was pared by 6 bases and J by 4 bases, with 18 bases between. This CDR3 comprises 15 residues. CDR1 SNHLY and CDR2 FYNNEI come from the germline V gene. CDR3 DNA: TGTGCCAGCAGGGGGGGGTTGGCCCCCCTCTATGGCTACACCTTC. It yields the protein CASRGGLAPLYGYTF.

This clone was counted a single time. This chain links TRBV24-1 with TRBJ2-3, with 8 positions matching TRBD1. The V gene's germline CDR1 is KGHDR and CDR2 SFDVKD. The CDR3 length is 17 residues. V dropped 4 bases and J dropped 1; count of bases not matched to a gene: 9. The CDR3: CATSDNGGQDRTDTQYF. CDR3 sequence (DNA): TGTGCCACCAGTGACAACGGGGGACAGGACCGCACAGATACGCAGTATTTT.

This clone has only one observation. CDR3 sequence (DNA): TGTGCCAGCAGCCCCGCGGACAGCTATGGCTACACCTTC. Translated: CASSPADSYGYTF. The chain recombines TRBV7-8 with TRBJ1-2; D might be TRBD1 (6 bases). This CDR3 region has 13 residues. Germline lookup yields CDR1 SGHVS and CDR2 FQNEAQ. Trimming took 5 bases from V and 4 from J, leaving 11 bases between them.

CDR3: CASSLGQGSYGYTF. The CDR3 DNA reads as TGTGCCAGCAGTTTAGGCCAGGGGAGCTATGGCTACACCTTC. The chain has TRBV28 and TRBJ1-2; a possible D gene is TRBD1 (6 bases). This CDR3 has 14 amino acids. The V end lost 2 bases, the J end lost 4 bases, and 11 bases lay between the germline ends. Germline V lookup: CDR1 MDHEN, CDR2 SYDVKM.

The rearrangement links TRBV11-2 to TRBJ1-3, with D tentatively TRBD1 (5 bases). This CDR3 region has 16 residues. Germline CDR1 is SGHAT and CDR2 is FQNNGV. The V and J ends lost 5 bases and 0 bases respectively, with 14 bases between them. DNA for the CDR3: TGTGCCAGCAGCCACCCGGGGGGAAGCTCTGGAAACACCATATATTTT. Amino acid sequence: CASSHPGGSSGNTIYF.

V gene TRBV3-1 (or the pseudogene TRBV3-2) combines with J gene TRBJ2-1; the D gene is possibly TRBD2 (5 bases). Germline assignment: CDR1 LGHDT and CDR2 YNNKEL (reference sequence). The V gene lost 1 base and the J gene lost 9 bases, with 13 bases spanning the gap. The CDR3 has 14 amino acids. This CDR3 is CASSQVGFRGEQFF. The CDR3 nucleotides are TGTGCCAGCAGCCAAGTGGGTTTTCGGGGTGAGCAGTTCTTC.

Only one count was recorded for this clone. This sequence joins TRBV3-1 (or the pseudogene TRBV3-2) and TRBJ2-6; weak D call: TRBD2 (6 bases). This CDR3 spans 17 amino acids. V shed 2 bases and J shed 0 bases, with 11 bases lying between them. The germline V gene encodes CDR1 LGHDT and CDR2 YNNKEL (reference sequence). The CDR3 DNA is TGTGCCAGCAGCCAAAGGGGACTTATCTCTGGGGCCAACGTCCTGACTTTC. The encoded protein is CASSQRGLISGANVLTF.

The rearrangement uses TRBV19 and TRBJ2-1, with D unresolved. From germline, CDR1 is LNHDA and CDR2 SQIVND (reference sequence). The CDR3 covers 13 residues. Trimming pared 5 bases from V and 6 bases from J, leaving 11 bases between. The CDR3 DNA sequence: TGTGCCAGTAGTTTTATGCGGCTCAATGAGCAGTTCTTC. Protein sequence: CASSFMRLNEQFF.

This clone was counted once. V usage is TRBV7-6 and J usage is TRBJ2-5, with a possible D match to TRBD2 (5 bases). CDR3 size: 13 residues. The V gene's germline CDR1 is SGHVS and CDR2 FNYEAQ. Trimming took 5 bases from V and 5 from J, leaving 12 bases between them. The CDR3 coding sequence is TGTGCCAGCAGCCCGCTTACGGGGGAGACCCAGTACTTC. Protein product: CASSPLTGETQYF.

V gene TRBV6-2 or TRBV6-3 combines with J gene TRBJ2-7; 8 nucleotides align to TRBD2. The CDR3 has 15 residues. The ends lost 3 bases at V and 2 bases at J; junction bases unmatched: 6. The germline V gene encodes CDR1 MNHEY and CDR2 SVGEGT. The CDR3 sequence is CASSYRLAGPYEQYF. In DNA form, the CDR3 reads TGTGCCAGCAGTTATCGCCTAGCGGGCCCCTACGAGCAGTACTTC.

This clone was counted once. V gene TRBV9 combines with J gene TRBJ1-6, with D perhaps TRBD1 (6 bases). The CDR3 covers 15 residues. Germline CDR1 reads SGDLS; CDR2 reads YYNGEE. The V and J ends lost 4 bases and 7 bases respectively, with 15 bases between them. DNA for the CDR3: TGTGCCAGCAGCATCCAGGACAGAGGAAATTCACCCCTCCACTTT. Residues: CASSIQDRGNSPLHF.

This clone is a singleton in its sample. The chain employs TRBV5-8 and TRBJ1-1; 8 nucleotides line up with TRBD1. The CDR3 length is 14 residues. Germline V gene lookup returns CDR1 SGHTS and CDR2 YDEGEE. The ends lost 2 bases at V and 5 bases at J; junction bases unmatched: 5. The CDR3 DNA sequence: TGTGCCAGCAGCTTAGGACAGGGTCGTACTGAAGCTTTCTTT. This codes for CASSLGQGRTEAFF.

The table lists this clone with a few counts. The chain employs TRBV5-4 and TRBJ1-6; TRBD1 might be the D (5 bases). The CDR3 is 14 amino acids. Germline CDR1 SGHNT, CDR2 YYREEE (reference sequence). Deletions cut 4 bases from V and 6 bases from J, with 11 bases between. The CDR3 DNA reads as TGTGCCAGCAGCCGGGACCGACTTAATTCACCCCTCCACTTT. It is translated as CASSRDRLNSPLHF.

DNA of the CDR3: TGCAGCGTTACATGGGGGGCCTCGAATAATTCACCCCTCCACTTT. Translated: CSVTWGASNNSPLHF. V is TRBV29-1 and J is TRBJ1-6, with D maybe TRBD1 (6 bases). The V and J ends lost 5 bases and 5 bases respectively, with 16 bases between them. Germline CDR1 is SQVTM and CDR2 is ANQGSEA. The CDR3 extends over 15 amino acids. Looking up the rest from reference TRBV29-1 and TRBJ1-6 gives the full variable domain: SAVISQKPSRDICQRGTSLTIQCQVDSQVTMMFWYRQQPGQSLTLIATANQGSEATYESGFVIDKFPISRPNLTFSTLTVSNMSPEDSSIYLCSVTWGASNNSPLHFGNGTRLTVT.

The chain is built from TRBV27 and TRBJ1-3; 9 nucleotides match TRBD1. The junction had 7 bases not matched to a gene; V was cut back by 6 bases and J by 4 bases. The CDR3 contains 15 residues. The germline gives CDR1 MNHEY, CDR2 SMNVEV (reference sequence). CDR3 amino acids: CASSTQGAQGNTIYF. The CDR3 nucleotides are TGTGCCAGCAGCACACAGGGGGCTCAAGGAAACACCATATATTTT.

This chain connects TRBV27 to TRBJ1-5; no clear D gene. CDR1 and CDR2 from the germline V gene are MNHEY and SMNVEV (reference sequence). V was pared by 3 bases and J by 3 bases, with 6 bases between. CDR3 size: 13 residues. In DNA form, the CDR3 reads TGTGCCAGCAGTTTCCAGATCAATCAGCCCCAGCATTTT. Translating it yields CASSFQINQPQHF.

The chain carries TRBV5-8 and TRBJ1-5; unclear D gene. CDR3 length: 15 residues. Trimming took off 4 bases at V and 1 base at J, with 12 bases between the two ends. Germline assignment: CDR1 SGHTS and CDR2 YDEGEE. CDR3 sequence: CASSRWTVSNQPQHF. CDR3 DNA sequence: TGTGCCAGCAGCAGATGGACTGTGAGCAATCAGCCCCAGCATTTT.

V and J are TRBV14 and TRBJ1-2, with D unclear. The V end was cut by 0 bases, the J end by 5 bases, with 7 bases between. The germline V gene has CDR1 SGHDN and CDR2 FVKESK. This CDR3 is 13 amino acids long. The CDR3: CASSQDSTYGYTF. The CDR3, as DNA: TGTGCCAGCAGCCAAGATTCGACTTATGGCTACACCTTC.

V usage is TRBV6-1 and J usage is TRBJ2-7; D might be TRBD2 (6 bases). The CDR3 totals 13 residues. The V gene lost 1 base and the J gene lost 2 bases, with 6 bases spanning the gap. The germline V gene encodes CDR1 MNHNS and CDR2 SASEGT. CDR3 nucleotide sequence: TGTGCCAGCAGTGAAGGGACTACCTACGAGCAGTACTTC. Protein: CASSEGTTYEQYF.

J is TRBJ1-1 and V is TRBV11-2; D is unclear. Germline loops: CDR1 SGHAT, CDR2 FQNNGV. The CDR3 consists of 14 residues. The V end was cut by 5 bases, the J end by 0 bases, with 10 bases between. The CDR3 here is CASSPRGLNTEAFF. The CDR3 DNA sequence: TGTGCCAGCAGCCCCAGAGGATTGAACACTGAAGCTTTCTTT.

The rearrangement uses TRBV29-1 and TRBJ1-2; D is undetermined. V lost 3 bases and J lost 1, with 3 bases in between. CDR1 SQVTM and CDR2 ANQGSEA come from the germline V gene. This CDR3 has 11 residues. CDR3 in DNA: TGCAGCGTTGACAGTAACTATGGCTACACCTTC. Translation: CSVDSNYGYTF.

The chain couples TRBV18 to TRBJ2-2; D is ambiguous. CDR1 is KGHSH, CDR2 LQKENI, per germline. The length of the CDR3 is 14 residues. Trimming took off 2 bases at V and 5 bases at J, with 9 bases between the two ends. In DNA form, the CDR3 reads TGTGCCAGCTCACCAGGACGCGAAACCGGGGAGCTGTTTTTT. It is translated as CASSPGRETGELFF.